These 29 T cell receptor beta chains were all obtained from the same sample, sequenced in a study of T cell changes during pregnancy in multiple sclerosis. TCRdb's copy holds only in-frame clones and misses some; the assay was immunoSEQ multiplex PCR. The sample consists of tens of thousands of clones, about 88% of them appearing once. This sample comprised CD4+ T cells from peripheral blood mononuclear cells, obtained in the second trimester of pregnancy. The source is a female donor in good health, enrolled as a control in a pregnancy study.

This chain connects TRBV4-1 to TRBJ1-4; no firm D call. The germline V gene encodes CDR1 MGHRA and CDR2 YSYEKL. V was cut by 2 bases and J by 8 bases, with 12 bases left in between. CDR3 size: 14 residues. CDR3 residues: CASSQINPGEKLFF. The CDR3 DNA is TGCGCCAGCAGCCAAATAAACCCGGGGGAAAAACTGTTTTTT.

The V gene is TRBV6-1, the J gene TRBJ2-7; 7 positions agree with TRBD1. CDR3 size: 15 residues. J gave up 3 bases and V 4 bases, and 9 bases lay outside the gene matches. Germline values: CDR1 MNHNS, CDR2 SASEGT. In DNA, the CDR3 is TGTGCCAGCAGTGTTTTGACAGGGAGCGGCTACGAGCAGTACTTC. Translating it yields CASSVLTGSGYEQYF.

This clone was recorded only once. J is TRBJ2-1 and V is TRBV7-8, with 13 bases identical to TRBD2. This CDR3 contains 16 residues. Unmatched junction bases numbered 2, after V lost 2 bases and J lost 4 bases. Germline values: CDR1 SGHVS, CDR2 FQNEAQ. The DNA for the CDR3 is TGTGCCAGCAGCTTACCGGGACTAGCGGGGTACAATGAGCAGTTCTTC. Amino acid sequence: CASSLPGLAGYNEQFF.

The V and J genes are TRBV28 and TRBJ1-1; D perhaps matches TRBD1 (6 bases). The V and J ends lost 6 bases and 6 bases respectively, with 11 bases between them. The CDR3 contains 12 residues. In germline, CDR1 is MDHEN, CDR2 SYDVKM. The CDR3 DNA sequence: TGTGCCAGCAGCAACAGGGTCTCTGAAGCTTTCTTT. Residues: CASSNRVSEAFF.

The chain's CDR3 is CSVHRHPPREKLFF. DNA of the CDR3: TGCAGCGTTCACCGACACCCTCCCCGTGAAAAACTGTTTTTT. The V and J genes are TRBV29-1 and TRBJ1-4; no clear D. CDR3 length equals 14 residues. The V gene's germline CDR1 is SQVTM and CDR2 ANQGSEA. Trimming pared 5 bases from V and 7 bases from J, leaving 17 bases between.

The CDR3 is CASSLQGVETQYF. CDR3 nucleotides: TGTGCCAGCAGCTTACAGGGGGTGGAGACCCAGTACTTC. The rearrangement joins TRBV11-2 to TRBJ2-5; TRBD1 aligns across 7 bases. CDR1 SGHAT and CDR2 FQNNGV come from the germline V gene. The CDR3 consists of 13 residues. Losses at the gene ends were 2 bases for V and 5 bases for J; bases not matched to a gene: 2.

The chain recombines TRBV28 with TRBJ1-6; TRBD1 matches 7 bases. Germline V gives CDR1 MDHEN, CDR2 SYDVKM. This CDR3 spans 14 amino acids. V gave up 3 bases and J gave up 10 bases; unmatched junction bases: 6. The CDR3 DNA is TGTGCCAGCAGTTTTCCGACAGGGCCATCACCCCTCCACTTT. This encodes CASSFPTGPSPLHF.

The rearrangement joins TRBV29-1 to TRBJ2-1; possibly TRBD1 for D (6 bases). Per the germline V gene, CDR1 is SQVTM and CDR2 is ANQGSEA. Trimming stripped 2 bases from V and 2 bases from J, with 13 bases between. The CDR3 spans 15 residues. The CDR3 DNA is TGCAGCGTTGAAAACAAACAGGGACCCTACAATGAGCAGTTCTTC. This codes for CSVENKQGPYNEQFF.

In this sample, this clone is medium-sized (0.01 to 0.1%). The V and J genes are TRBV6-6 and TRBJ1-2; D gene ambiguous. The V end was cut by 11 bases, the J end by 1 base, with 17 bases between. The CDR3 covers 14 residues. Germline lookup yields CDR1 MNHNY and CDR2 SVGAGI (reference sequence). The CDR3 here is CAGMATGFNYGYTF. The CDR3 DNA follows: TGTGCCGGAATGGCGACTGGTTTTAACTATGGCTACACCTTC.

The chain recombines TRBV5-1 with TRBJ1-2; maybe TRBD1 (5 bases). The germline V gene encodes CDR1 SGHRS and CDR2 YFSETQ. V shed 6 bases and J shed 3 bases, with 18 bases lying between them. The CDR3 is 15 residues long. The CDR3 DNA is TGCGCCAGCACCCCCGGGGGGGGTTTGGACTATGGCTACACCTTC. Translation: CASTPGGGLDYGYTF.

The gene calls are TRBV13 and TRBJ1-1, with D maybe TRBD1 (6 bases). This CDR3 region has 13 residues. Germline V gives CDR1 PRHDT, CDR2 FYEKMQ (reference sequence). V gave up 6 bases and J gave up 5 bases, with 13 bases separating them. CDR3 region: CASRPDSWTEAFF. DNA for the CDR3: TGTGCCAGCAGACCGGACAGTTGGACTGAAGCTTTCTTT.

V usage is TRBV9 and J usage is TRBJ2-1; D possibly corresponds to TRBD2 (6 bases). V was trimmed by 1 base and J by 3 bases, leaving 17 bases between them. CDR3 length equals 17 residues. Germline V gene data show CDR1 as SGDLS and CDR2 as YYNGEE. DNA of the CDR3: TGTGCCAGCAGCGTAAGGGGTGAGCGGGCGAGCTACAATGAGCAGTTCTTC. The encoded protein is CASSVRGERASYNEQFF.

This clone has a single count. The rearrangement links TRBV11-2 to TRBJ2-1, with 11 bases that match TRBD2. After removal of 5 bases from V and 9 bases from J, the junction contained 6 bases not matched to a gene. Germline V lookup: CDR1 SGHAT, CDR2 FQNNGV. This CDR3 is 14 amino acids long. Here the CDR3 DNA reads TGTGCCAGCAGCGGAACTAGCGGGAGTGGTGAGCAGTTCTTC. This sequence encodes CASSGTSGSGEQFF.

This chain connects TRBV15 to TRBJ2-7, with TRBD2 matching 15 bases. V was pared by 2 bases and J by 3 bases, with 8 bases of the junction left unmatched. The CDR3 length is 18 residues. Per germline, CDR1 LNHNV and CDR2 YYDKDF (reference sequence). This CDR3 reads CATSRSWTSGGAGYEQYF. DNA for the CDR3: TGTGCCACCAGCAGATCCTGGACTAGCGGGGGGGCCGGCTACGAGCAGTACTTC.

V is TRBV11-2 and J is TRBJ2-2, with 8 bases identical to TRBD1. This CDR3 spans 18 amino acids. Looked up from germline, CDR1 is SGHAT and CDR2 is FQNNGV. The CDR3 coding sequence is TGTGCTTGTTTTAAGGGCTTCAGGGGGCGCGGAGACACCGGGGAGCTGTTTTTT. Encoded protein: CACFKGFRGRGDTGELFF.

The rearrangement links TRBV13 to TRBJ2-1; tentatively, D is TRBD2 (6 bases). V gave up 3 bases and J gave up 12 bases, with 36 bases separating them. Germline lookup yields CDR1 PRHDT and CDR2 FYEKMQ (reference sequence). This CDR3 comprises 20 residues. CDR3 in amino acids: CASSLRPIGWRALGPDVQFF. The DNA of the CDR3 is TGTGCCAGCAGCTTGAGGCCGATAGGATGGAGGGCTTTGGGCCCGGATGTGCAGTTCTTC.

The rearrangement joins TRBV18 to TRBJ1-3; TRBD1 might be the D (6 bases). The CDR3 is made up of 14 amino acids. CDR1 KGHSH and CDR2 LQKENI come from the germline V gene. With 3 bases removed from V and 0 bases from J, the gap between germline ends came to 6 bases. This CDR3 is CASSPDSSGNTIYF. As DNA, the CDR3 is TGTGCCAGCTCACCGGACAGCTCTGGAAACACCATATATTTT.

This chain connects TRBV5-6 to TRBJ2-7, with 9 bases aligning to TRBD1. Germline V gives CDR1 SGHDT, CDR2 YYEEEE. The CDR3 is 15 residues long. J lost 2 bases, V lost 3 bases, and 6 bases had no gene match. The CDR3 protein is CASSSSGTGTYEQYF. CDR3 sequence (DNA): TGTGCCAGCAGCTCGAGCGGGACAGGGACCTACGAGCAGTACTTC. The whole variable domain, filled in from reference TRBV5-6 and TRBJ2-7, reads DAGVTQSPTHLIKTRGQQVTLRCSPKSGHDTVSWYQQALGQGPQFIFQYYEEEERQRGNFPDRFSGHQFPNYSSELNVNALLLGDSALYLCASSSSGTGTYEQYFGPGTRLTVT.

This clone was seen a single time. The CDR3 region has the DNA TGTGCCAGCTCGCCGAATCGACAGAACACAGATACGCAGTATTTT. Protein sequence: CASSPNRQNTDTQYF. V is TRBV18 and J is TRBJ2-3; D may be TRBD1 (5 bases). Germline V CDR1 and CDR2: KGHSH, LQKENI. V dropped 6 bases and J dropped 2 bases, with 15 bases sitting between them. The length of the CDR3 is 15 residues.

The chain employs TRBV4-2 and TRBJ1-3, with D unclear. V dropped 2 bases and J dropped 0 bases, with 5 bases sitting between them. Germline V gives CDR1 LGHNA, CDR2 YNFKEQ. There are 14 residues in the CDR3. CDR3 residues: CASSQLSSGNTIYF. The CDR3 region has the DNA TGTGCCAGCAGCCAACTGAGCTCTGGAAACACCATATATTTT.

The chain is built from TRBV19 and TRBJ1-3; perhaps TRBD1 as D (5 bases). CDR1 is LNHDA and CDR2 is SQIVND in the germline V gene (reference sequence). V was clipped by 7 bases and J by 7 bases, with 11 bases between them. This CDR3 contains 12 residues. CDR3: CASNRRGNTIYF. CDR3 DNA: TGTGCCAGTAACCGACGGGGGAACACCATATATTTT.

V is TRBV7-2 and J is TRBJ1-2, with 9 bases aligning to TRBD1. Per germline, CDR1 SGHTA and CDR2 FQGNSA. The CDR3 runs to 16 residues. The V gene end was trimmed by 4 bases and the J gene end by 5 bases; junction bases not matched to a gene: 11. DNA for the CDR3: TGTGCCAGCAGCTCGAAATCCGGGACAGGGAGGTATGGCTACACCTTC. This encodes CASSSKSGTGRYGYTF.

This chain connects TRBV29-1 to TRBJ1-1; no firm D call. Germline loops: CDR1 SQVTM, CDR2 ANQGSEA. With 3 bases removed from V and 5 bases from J, the gap between germline ends came to 13 bases. The CDR3 runs 13 residues. CDR3 DNA: TGCAGCGTTGAGGTGGGGTCGGGGACTGAAGCTTTCTTT. Protein sequence: CSVEVGSGTEAFF.

V and J are TRBV5-1 and TRBJ1-5; D is uncertain. Trimming removed 0 bases from V and 4 bases from J, with 5 bases in between. CDR3 length: 13 residues. CDR1 and CDR2 from the germline V gene are SGHRS and YFSETQ. CDR3 sequence reads: CASSLDANQPQHF. The CDR3 region has the DNA TGCGCCAGCAGCTTGGACGCGAATCAGCCCCAGCATTTT.

J is TRBJ1-1 and V is TRBV2; weak D call: TRBD1 (5 bases). V was clipped by 5 bases and J by 1 base, with 14 bases between them. CDR1 is SNHLY and CDR2 is FYNNEI in the germline V gene. CDR3 length: 15 residues. The CDR3 protein is CASSWGEGWNTEAFF. Written as DNA, the CDR3 is TGTGCCAGCAGTTGGGGGGAGGGTTGGAACACTGAAGCTTTCTTT.

The chain employs TRBV19 and TRBJ2-4; 12 nucleotides align to TRBD2. V shed 2 bases, J shed 5 bases, and the junction held 4 bases outside the gene matches. Germline values: CDR1 LNHDA, CDR2 SQIVND (reference sequence). The length of the CDR3 is 16 residues. The CDR3 bases are TGTGCCAGTAGTATACGGAGACTAGCGGGAGAAAACATTCAGTACTTC. Translated: CASSIRRLAGENIQYF.

This chain connects TRBV10-3 to TRBJ1-2; no clear D. Germline assignment: CDR1 ENHRY and CDR2 SYGVKD. The CDR3 runs to 15 residues. Trimming cost V 6 bases and J 1 base, with 15 bases left between them. The CDR3 region has the DNA TGTGCCATCAGATGGGAGAGAAATTTTAACTATGGCTACACCTTC. Translated: CAIRWERNFNYGYTF.

This chain uses TRBV5-5 with TRBJ1-4; D unclear. The germline V and J ends were trimmed by 6 bases and 7 bases, with 19 bases remaining between them. The CDR3 runs 15 residues. Germline assignment: CDR1 SGHKS and CDR2 YYEKEE (reference sequence). This chain's CDR3 is CASTSPGFAVEKLFF. Here the CDR3 DNA reads TGTGCCAGCACCTCCCCGGGGTTTGCGGTTGAAAAACTGTTTTTT.

This clone was detected only a few times. V is TRBV11-1 and J is TRBJ2-7; the D is unclear. The CDR3 extends over 13 amino acids. CDR1 and CDR2 (germline): SGHAT, FQDESV (reference sequence). V was shortened by 3 bases and J by 0 bases, with 6 bases between the two germline ends. For the CDR3, the DNA is TGTGCCAGCAGCTTTGACAACTCCTACGAGCAGTACTTC. This translates into CASSFDNSYEQYF.